The present T cell receptor beta chain was sequenced within a study of T cell repertoires and HLA-DP antigens. Findings of the study overall: Pre-culture clonality, approximately 0.036, was far below sorted CD137+ clonality of about 0.4. The CD4+ repertoire was not split into naive and memory.

As to this clone: Its matching antigen is unknown.

The table came from immunoSEQ multiplex PCR; TCRdb's copy has only in-frame clones and leaves some out. The profile shows over 100,000 clones, around 93% of them singletons. The CDR3 has 16 residues. V gave up 0 bases and J gave up 7 bases; unmatched junction bases: 10. The germline V gene has CDR1 SGDLS and CDR2 YYNGEE. Purity of the untouched CD4+ T cells was about 98%. The gene calls are TRBV9 and TRBJ2-7, with TRBD2 matching 10 bases. This TCR came from a woman younger than 30 in good health and CMV-seronegative. Sample: CD4+ T cells from PBMCs. CDR3 residues: CASSVAVTSGIYEQYF. In DNA form, the CDR3 reads TGTGCCAGCAGCGTAGCTGTCACTAGCGGGATTTATGAGCAGTACTTC.